Listed below are T cell receptor beta chains from one sample, sequenced in a study of blood T cell repertoires in COVID-19. Repertoires were generated with immunoSEQ multiplex PCR, while TCRdb's copy carries only in-frame clones and drops some. The data show a few hundred thousand clones, roughly 84% seen once. Sequenced sample: peripheral blood. These receptors originate from a woman aged 40 to 50 who had recovered from COVID-19. The conserved cysteine and the conserved F or W are not part of the CDR3 here. The D gene is left open where the match is weak. Clone size is not always given. Where it is, it says once, few, many or a class for expanded clones.

TRBJ2-6,TRBV5-4,TRBD2,.,ASSPGGSGANVLT
TRBJ2-1,TRBV7-9,.,.,ASSLEGITYNEQF
TRBJ2-5,TRBV5-1,TRBD2,.,ASSWGSGAQETQY
TRBJ1-5,TRBV18,.,.,ASSLTVDSNQPQH
TRBJ2-7,TRBV6-5,TRBD1,.,ASSKTGGFNEQY
TRBJ1-3,TRBV3-1/TRBV3-2,TRBD1,.,ASSNYGQGAGGNTIY
TRBJ1-5,TRBV2,.,few,ASSVGGGNQPQH
TRBJ1-3,TRBV27,.,few,ASSPRQSWNTIY
TRBJ2-2,TRBV5-6,TRBD1,few,ASSRQGADTGELF
TRBJ1-1,TRBV2,.,.,ASTGERTEAF
TRBJ2-1,TRBV5-6,.,few,ASSPYTYNEQF
TRBJ2-3,TRBV27,.,.,ASSAGYTDTQY
TRBJ1-1,TRBV19,TRBD1,.,ASSIETGGTEAF
TRBJ2-7,TRBV3-1/TRBV3-2,TRBD1,.,ASSHYSATGGPYEQY
TRBJ2-5,TRBV5-4,TRBD2,.,ASSSGLAAQETQY
TRBJ2-2,TRBV2,.,few,ASSEAARGELF
TRBJ2-2,TRBV5-1,TRBD2,.,ASSLERRAGPGELF
TRBJ2-2,TRBV7-2,.,.,ASSVQPGLIHTGELF
TRBJ2-2,TRBV7-4,.,.,ASSSQGSAGKGTGELF
TRBJ1-1,TRBV5-4,.,.,ASSFGSATEAF
TRBJ2-5,TRBV6-5,.,.,ATKGGGAGETQY
TRBJ1-2,TRBV5-1,TRBD1,.,ASGEQGANYGYT
TRBJ2-2,TRBV19,TRBD1,.,ASRTGGSNTGELF
TRBJ1-1,TRBV3-1/TRBV3-2,.,.,ASSQGTFSRTF
TRBJ2-5,TRBV29-1,TRBD1,.,SVDRQGGQETQY
TRBJ1-1,TRBV7-2,.,.,ASSLILGQPTEAF
TRBJ1-2,TRBV19,.,.,ASSETLRNNYGYT
TRBJ2-3,TRBV21-1,.,.,ASSKYRLAGNTDTQY
TRBJ1-3,TRBV6-2/TRBV6-3,TRBD1,.,ASSYSTRPGGRSSGNTIY
TRBJ2-7,TRBV18,.,.,ASSPQNIRALSYEQY
TRBJ1-1,TRBV6-1,TRBD1,few,ASNTGQGNTEAF
TRBJ1-2,TRBV11-2,.,.,ASSLGGNYGYT
TRBJ1-2,TRBV15,TRBD1,.,ATSGGEDRGLLDYGYT
TRBJ1-2,TRBV2,TRBD1,.,ASQSDRELNYGYT
TRBJ1-4,TRBV7-2,.,.,ASSKTGNLNEKLF
TRBJ1-1,TRBV12-3/TRBV12-4,.,.,ASSGGGNTEAF
TRBJ1-2,TRBV19,.,once,ASSMVWQGGGYT
TRBJ2-5,TRBV27,TRBD2,.,ASSFSGGAGTQY
TRBJ1-5,TRBV6-5,TRBD1,.,ASIRDRGYQPQH
TRBJ1-2,TRBV9,TRBD1,.,ASSPGGTGGVGYT
TRBJ1-1,TRBV7-2,TRBD1,.,ASSGTAANTEAF
TRBJ1-2,TRBV6-1,.,.,ASSEAGTRNYGYT
TRBJ2-3,TRBV6-4,TRBD2,.,ASSGLAGATDTQY
TRBJ1-5,TRBV19,TRBD1,.,ASSTDRGISNQPQH
TRBJ1-2,TRBV29-1,.,.,SVDQTGSRGYT
TRBJ2-7,TRBV23-1,TRBD1,.,ASGGYEQY
TRBJ1-1,TRBV23-1,.,.,ASSQKFQEVADTEAF